A selection of T cell receptor beta chains follows, all from one sample in a study of cytomegalovirus exposure and HLA in healthy donors. TCRdb's copy holds only in-frame clones and misses some; the assay was immunoSEQ multiplex PCR. This table has about 94,000 clones, over 65% appearing once. Sequencing was performed on PBMCs. The receptors here all came from a man aged 30-40 years in good health and CMV-seropositive. The CDR3 runs from the conserved cysteine through the conserved F or W. D genes are given only for firm matches. The size field is filled for only some rows; it gives once, few, many or a size class.

cdr3_nt cdr3_aa j_call d_call cdr3_length clone_size v_call
TGTGCCAGCAGTTACTCCGGAGGGCCCCAGCATTTT CASSYSGGPQHF TRBJ1-5 NA 12 NA TRBV6-5
TGCAGCGTGACAGGGGAGGACTACACCTTC CSVTGEDYTF TRBJ1-2 TRBD1 10 NA TRBV29-1
TGTGCCAGCAGTGAATCCACAGGGTACACTGAAGCTTTCTTT CASSESTGYTEAFF TRBJ1-1 NA 14 NA TRBV25-1
TGTGCCAGCAGTGAAGACAGGGGGCGGGGCTACACCTTC CASSEDRGRGYTF TRBJ1-2 TRBD1 13 NA TRBV6-1
TGTGCCAGCAGCCCCCTAGCGTCTGGCACAGATACGCAGTATTTT CASSPLASGTDTQYF TRBJ2-3 NA 15 NA TRBV14
TGTGCCAGCAGGTCGAGGGGAGGGGCAGGCGGCTATGGCTACACCTTC CASRSRGGAGGYGYTF TRBJ1-2 NA 16 NA TRBV5-4
TGCAGCGTTGAAGGTGGACTCTATGGCTACACCTTC CSVEGGLYGYTF TRBJ1-2 NA 12 NA TRBV29-1
TGTGCTTTCACAGGCGCTAGCACAGATACGCAGTATTTT CAFTGASTDTQYF TRBJ2-3 NA 13 NA TRBV2
TGTGCCAGCAGCCTAGGACTAGCGGAAGAGACCCAGTACTTC CASSLGLAEETQYF TRBJ2-5 TRBD2 14 once TRBV7-2
TGTGCCTGGAGTGAGGGAGGGAGGTACGAGCAGTACTTC CAWSEGGRYEQYF TRBJ2-7 TRBD2 13 NA TRBV30
TGTGCCAGCAGCCCAGGGGGGAACAATGAGCAGTTCTTC CASSPGGNNEQFF TRBJ2-1 NA 13 NA TRBV13
TGTGCCAGCAGCACAGGGTGGCGAGGCACCGGGGAGCTGTTTTTT CASSTGWRGTGELFF TRBJ2-2 NA 15 NA TRBV7-8
TGTGCCACCTTTACCCCCTCCGGGAACACTGAAGCTTTCTTT CATFTPSGNTEAFF TRBJ1-1 NA 14 NA TRBV28
TGTGCCAGCAGCTGGGACAGGGGTGGCCGCACAGATACGCAGTATTTT CASSWDRGGRTDTQYF TRBJ2-3 TRBD1 16 NA TRBV5-4
TGTGCCTGTCTTCCTCCAGGGGGATCCTATAATTCACCCCTCCACTTT CACLPPGGSYNSPLHF TRBJ1-6 TRBD1 16 few TRBV30
TGTGCCAGCAGTAGGACAGCCATAGATCAGCCCCAGCATTTT CASSRTAIDQPQHF TRBJ1-5 NA 14 NA TRBV2
TGTGCCATCAGTGCGGGACACCTTACCTCCTACGAGCAGTACTTC CAISAGHLTSYEQYF TRBJ2-7 NA 15 NA TRBV10-3
TGTGCCAGTAACCCTGGCTGGGGAGGGTACAATGAGCAGTTCTTC CASNPGWGGYNEQFF TRBJ2-1 TRBD2 15 NA TRBV5-5
TGCAGCGTACGGGACAGCGGGCCTGAAGCTTTCTTT CSVRDSGPEAFF TRBJ1-1 TRBD1 12 NA TRBV29-1
TGTGCCAGCAGGCCTAATCCAGGGACCGGGGAGCTGTTTTTT CASRPNPGTGELFF TRBJ2-2 NA 14 NA TRBV7-3
TGTGCCAGCAGCGTAGCTGAGAGTCGTGGCTACACCTTC CASSVAESRGYTF TRBJ1-2 NA 13 NA TRBV9
TGTGCCAGCAGCGACGGACAGGGCGGGGAGATCCAGTACTTC CASSDGQGGEIQYF TRBJ2-5 TRBD1 14 NA TRBV2
TGTGCCAGTACTCCGGGGGGCTCCTATAATTCACCCCTCCACTTT CASTPGGSYNSPLHF TRBJ1-6 NA 15 NA TRBV19